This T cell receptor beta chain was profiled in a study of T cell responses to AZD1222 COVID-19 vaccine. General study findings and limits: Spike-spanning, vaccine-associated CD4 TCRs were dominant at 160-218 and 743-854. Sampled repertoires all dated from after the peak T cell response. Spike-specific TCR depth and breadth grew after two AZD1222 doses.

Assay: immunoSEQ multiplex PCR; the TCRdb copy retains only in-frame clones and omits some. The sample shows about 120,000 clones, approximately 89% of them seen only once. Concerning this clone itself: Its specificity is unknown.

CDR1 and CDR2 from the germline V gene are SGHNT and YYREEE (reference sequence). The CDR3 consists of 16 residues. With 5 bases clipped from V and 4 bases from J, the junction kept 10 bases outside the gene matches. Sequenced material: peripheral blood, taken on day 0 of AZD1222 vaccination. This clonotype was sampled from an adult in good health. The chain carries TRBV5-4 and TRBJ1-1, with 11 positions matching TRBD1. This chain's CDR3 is CASRRTGGISGTEAFF. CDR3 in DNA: TGTGCCAGCAGAAGGACAGGGGGCATTTCGGGCACTGAAGCTTTCTTT.